These 22 T cell receptor beta chains share one sample of origin, sequenced in a study of blood T cell repertoires in COVID-19. Data came from immunoSEQ multiplex PCR; TCRdb stores just in-frame clones and leaves some out. The profile covers roughly 100,000 clones, with around nine tenths appearing a single time and approximately 17% taken by the ten largest. Sequencing input: peripheral blood. The receptors shown here come from a woman of 80 years or more in a cohort sampled during active COVID-19.

The rearrangement uses TRBV28 and TRBJ2-4; no reliable D call. The CDR3 length is 11 residues. V lost 7 bases and J 8 bases, leaving 9 bases between the germline ends. From germline, CDR1 is MDHEN and CDR2 SYDVKM. CDR3 sequence reads: CASNYRDIQYF. The CDR3, as DNA: TGTGCCAGCAATTATCGGGACATTCAGTACTTC.

The chain carries TRBV19 and TRBJ2-7; D may be TRBD2 (5 bases). This CDR3 has 15 amino acids. Trimming removed 1 base at V and 4 bases at J, with 14 bases between. The germline V gene encodes CDR1 LNHDA and CDR2 SQIVND (reference sequence). The CDR3 DNA sequence: TGTGCCAGTAGTATAGCGAGGGTCTCCCCATACGAGCAGTACTTC. This translates into CASSIARVSPYEQYF.

The chain joins TRBV7-9 to TRBJ2-1; tentatively, D is TRBD2 (6 bases). Trimming pared 3 bases from V and 5 bases from J, leaving 14 bases between. Germline V lookup: CDR1 SEHNR, CDR2 FQNEAQ (reference sequence). CDR3 length equals 15 residues. CDR3 residues: CASSLTGAGNNEQFF. As DNA, the CDR3 is TGTGCCAGCAGCTTGACGGGAGCTGGGAACAATGAGCAGTTCTTC. The full variable domain, completed using reference TRBV7-9 and TRBJ2-1, is DTGVSQNPRHKITKRGQNVTFRCDPISEHNRLYWYRQTLGQGPEFLTYFQNEAQLEKSRLLSDRFSAERPKGSFSTLEIQRTEQGDSAMYLCASSLTGAGNNEQFFGPGTRLTVL.

V is TRBV25-1 and J is TRBJ1-4; 7 positions match TRBD1. CDR3 length: 17 residues. The ends lost 6 bases at V and 1 base at J; junction bases unmatched: 11. Per germline, CDR1 MGHDK and CDR2 SYGVNS. In DNA form, the CDR3 reads TGTGCCAGCAGCGTAGTCGGCAGGGGGTTAACTAATGAAAAACTGTTTTTT. It yields the protein CASSVVGRGLTNEKLFF.

The CDR3 here is CASSLVASGQETQYF. For the CDR3, the DNA is TGTGCCAGCAGCTTAGTGGCTAGCGGACAAGAGACCCAGTACTTC. The chain carries TRBV7-2 and TRBJ2-5; 7 bases are a match to TRBD2. This CDR3 has 15 amino acids. From germline, CDR1 is SGHTA and CDR2 FQGNSA. With 1 base clipped from V and 2 bases from J, the junction kept 4 bases outside the gene matches.

V is TRBV28 and J is TRBJ2-5, with 11 bases fitting TRBD1. V gave up 3 bases and J gave up 7 bases; unmatched junction bases: 7. Germline loops: CDR1 MDHEN, CDR2 SYDVKM. The CDR3 is made up of 15 amino acids. CDR3 amino acids: CASSFTGTGGGTQYF. The CDR3 DNA reads as TGTGCCAGCAGTTTCACCGGGACAGGGGGGGGGACCCAGTACTTC.

The chain is built from TRBV3-1 (or the pseudogene TRBV3-2) and TRBJ1-1, with D maybe TRBD1 (5 bases). Trimming pared 2 bases from V and 3 bases from J, leaving 7 bases between. This CDR3 is built from 13 residues. CDR1 LGHDT and CDR2 YNNKEL come from the germline V gene (reference sequence). This CDR3 reads CASSQIRDTEAFF. The CDR3 coding sequence is TGTGCCAGCAGCCAAATCAGGGACACTGAAGCTTTCTTT.

V usage is TRBV6-4 and J usage is TRBJ2-3; D call uncertain. The CDR3 runs 17 residues. Trimming cost V 6 bases and J 0 bases, with 19 bases left between them. Germline lookup yields CDR1 MRHNA and CDR2 SNTAGT. The CDR3 is CASSHVFGLTSTDTQYF. In nucleotides, the CDR3 is TGTGCCAGCAGCCACGTTTTCGGTCTGACTAGCACAGATACGCAGTATTTT.

The chain links TRBV19 to TRBJ2-7, with D maybe TRBD2 (6 bases). This CDR3 comprises 12 residues. Germline CDR1 LNHDA, CDR2 SQIVND (reference sequence). V gave up 6 bases and J gave up 4 bases, with 10 bases separating them. The CDR3 here is CASSSRGYEQYF. In DNA form, the CDR3 reads TGTGCCAGTAGCTCCCGGGGGTACGAGCAGTACTTC.

The count of this clone is one. The rearrangement uses TRBV28 and TRBJ2-7, with 9 bases identical to TRBD1. From germline, CDR1 is MDHEN and CDR2 SYDVKM. CDR3 length: 16 residues. Trimming at V came to 2 bases and at J to 2 bases, leaving 7 bases not matched to a gene. In DNA form, the CDR3 reads TGTGCCAGCAGTTTACTAGGACAGGGGATCACCTACGAGCAGTACTTC. This gives the protein CASSLLGQGITYEQYF.

This clone occurred once. The V gene is TRBV3-1 (or the pseudogene TRBV3-2), the J gene TRBJ1-1; 8 bases align to TRBD1. The CDR3 covers 14 residues. Per germline, CDR1 LGHDT and CDR2 YNNKEL (reference sequence). With V trimmed by 8 bases and J by 0 bases, 5 bases remained unmatched. CDR3 DNA: TGTGCCAGCTCAGGGGGCTTGATGAACACTGAAGCTTTCTTT. Residues: CASSGGLMNTEAFF.

The chain joins TRBV5-1 to TRBJ1-2, with 9 bases fitting TRBD1. The length of the CDR3 is 14 residues. J gave up 4 bases and V 4 bases, and 5 bases lay outside the gene matches. Per the germline V gene, CDR1 is SGHRS and CDR2 is YFSETQ. The CDR3, as DNA: TGCGCCAGCAGCCCCCCGGACAGGGGCTATGGCTACACCTTC. Protein sequence: CASSPPDRGYGYTF.

The rearrangement uses TRBV7-9 and TRBJ2-3; D not certain. CDR1 is SEHNR and CDR2 is FQNEAQ in the germline V gene (reference sequence). The V end was cut by 3 bases, the J end by 1 base, with 2 bases between. The CDR3 has 12 amino acids. Here the CDR3 DNA reads TGTGCCAGCAGCTTCGGCACAGATACGCAGTATTTT. Its protein is CASSFGTDTQYF. Supplemented by reference TRBV7-9 and TRBJ2-3, the full variable domain reads DTGVSQNPRHKITKRGQNVTFRCDPISEHNRLYWYRQTLGQGPEFLTYFQNEAQLEKSRLLSDRFSAERPKGSFSTLEIQRTEQGDSAMYLCASSFGTDTQYFGPGTRLTVL.

The chain couples TRBV19 to TRBJ2-5; TRBD1 matches at 7 bases. CDR3 size: 14 residues. Germline lookup yields CDR1 LNHDA and CDR2 SQIVND (reference sequence). The junction had 8 bases not matched to a gene; V was cut back by 5 bases and J by 5 bases. The CDR3 loop is CASSDRVGVETQYF. CDR3 sequence (DNA): TGTGCCAGTAGTGACAGGGTAGGGGTCGAGACCCAGTACTTC.

The rearrangement links TRBV29-1 to TRBJ1-1; 8 bases are a match to TRBD1. The CDR3 consists of 13 residues. The V segment lost 7 bases and the J segment 3 bases; nucleotides outside the gene matches: 7. Per germline, CDR1 SQVTM and CDR2 ANQGSEA. The chain's CDR3 is CSAQGARDTEAFF. The CDR3 DNA is TGCAGCGCCCAGGGGGCGCGGGACACTGAAGCTTTCTTT.

This rearrangement joins TRBV5-1 to TRBJ2-3; possible D gene TRBD2, 5 bases. CDR3 length: 15 residues. With 3 bases removed from V and 0 bases from J, the gap between germline ends came to 11 bases. Germline CDR1 is SGHRS and CDR2 is YFSETQ. The CDR3 protein is CASSSPAASTDTQYF. The CDR3 coding sequence is TGCGCCAGCAGCTCCCCAGCGGCAAGCACAGATACGCAGTATTTT.

The CDR3 nucleotides are TGTGCCAGTAGGCCGGCAGGTAGCTCTGGAAACACCATATATTTT. Its protein is CASRPAGSSGNTIYF. V is TRBV19 and J is TRBJ1-3; D is unclear. Germline V CDR1 and CDR2: LNHDA, SQIVND (reference sequence). V lost 6 bases to trimming and J lost 0 bases, with 12 bases between them. CDR3 length: 15 residues. The variable domain in full, completed from reference TRBV19 and TRBJ1-3, reads DGGITQSPKYLFRKEGQNVTLSCEQNLNHDAMYWYRQDPGQGLRLIYYSQIVNDFQKGDIAEGYSVSREKKESFPLTVTSAQKNPTAFYLCASRPAGSSGNTIYFGEGSWLTVV.

The chain has TRBV10-3 and TRBJ1-2, with D perhaps TRBD1 (6 bases). CDR1 and CDR2 from the germline V gene are ENHRY and SYGVKD. This CDR3 region has 13 residues. Trimming left V 6 bases short and J 6 bases short, with 14 bases between. CDR3 coding DNA: TGTGCCATCAGGGGGGACAAGCAGCATGGCTACACCTTC. Residues: CAIRGDKQHGYTF.

The chain links TRBV18 to TRBJ1-1, with D perhaps matching TRBD1 (5 bases). The germline gives CDR1 KGHSH, CDR2 LQKENI. Trimming pared 5 bases from V and 1 base from J, leaving 5 bases between. The CDR3 covers 12 residues. The CDR3 spells CASSGQNTEAFF. In DNA form, the CDR3 reads TGTGCCAGCTCAGGACAGAACACTGAAGCTTTCTTT.

J is TRBJ1-5 and V is TRBV20-1; 8 bases line up with TRBD1. Germline V CDR1 and CDR2: DFQATT, SNEGSKA (reference sequence). CDR3 length: 14 amino acids. Trimming removed 3 bases from V and 8 bases from J; junction bases left unmatched: 9. The chain's CDR3 is CSASNTGQGKPQHF. The CDR3 nucleotides read TGCAGTGCTAGTAACACAGGACAGGGTAAGCCCCAGCATTTT.

The chain recombines TRBV27 with TRBJ2-1; TRBD2 matches at 12 bases. With 7 bases clipped from V and 7 bases from J, the junction kept 14 bases outside the gene matches. This CDR3 is built from 17 residues. The germline gives CDR1 MNHEY, CDR2 SMNVEV (reference sequence). CDR3 in DNA: TGTGCCAGCACCGAAACCCTAGCGGGAGGGGGATTAAATGAGCAGTTCTTC. This codes for CASTETLAGGGLNEQFF.

This clone was detected once. This chain uses TRBV30 with TRBJ2-7; TRBD1 matches 7 bases. Germline CDR1 is GTSNPN and CDR2 is SVGIG (reference sequence). The CDR3 covers 12 residues. After removal of 2 bases from V and 7 bases from J, the junction contained 5 bases not matched to a gene. CDR3 region: CAWSTTGIEQYF. CDR3 in DNA: TGTGCCTGGAGTACGACAGGGATAGAGCAGTACTTC.